The rows below give T cell receptor beta chains drawn from one sample of a study of CD8+ T cells in alopecia areata. Generated by immunoSEQ multiplex PCR, the TCRdb table keeps only in-frame clones and is missing some. The sample yields 150,000 to 200,000 clones, roughly 70% seen once. This sample comprised CD8+ T cells sorted from blood, obtained at week 0. Receptor source: a human donor with alopecia areata. The CDR3 runs from the conserved cysteine through the conserved F or W. D genes are given only for firm matches.

j_gene: TRBJ1-2
len: 15
v_gene: TRBV29-1
d_gene: TRBD1
CDR3aa: CSVEDRQGGSYGYTF
CDR3nt: TGCAGCGTTGAAGACAGACAGGGTGGGAGCTATGGCTACACCTTC

j_gene: TRBJ2-7
len: 12
v_gene: TRBV2
d_gene: TRBD1
CDR3aa: CASRTGRNEQYF
CDR3nt: TGTGCCAGCAGGACAGGGCGGAACGAGCAGTACTTC

j_gene: TRBJ1-2
len: 14
v_gene: TRBV4-1
d_gene: TRBD1
CDR3aa: CASSQGTGNYGYTF
CDR3nt: TGCGCCAGCAGCCAAGGGACAGGGAACTATGGCTACACCTTC

j_gene: TRBJ2-7
len: 14
v_gene: TRBV19
d_gene: TRBD1
CDR3aa: CASSPRTGPYEQYF
CDR3nt: TGTGCCAGTAGTCCGCGGACAGGGCCCTACGAGCAGTACTTC

j_gene: TRBJ2-3
len: 18
v_gene: TRBV21-1
d_gene: -
CDR3aa: CASSKGVRTEWGTDTQYF
CDR3nt: TGTGCCAGCAGCAAAGGCGTGCGGACGGAGTGGGGCACAGATACGCAGTATTTT

j_gene: TRBJ1-1
len: 15
v_gene: TRBV7-9
d_gene: -
CDR3aa: CASSGRQEMNTEAFF
CDR3nt: TGTGCCAGCAGCGGGCGACAGGAGATGAACACTGAAGCTTTCTTT

j_gene: TRBJ2-1
len: 15
v_gene: TRBV27
d_gene: -
CDR3aa: CASSLSGAAYNEQFF
CDR3nt: TGTGCCAGCAGTTTATCAGGGGCGGCCTACAATGAGCAGTTCTTC

j_gene: TRBJ2-5
len: 14
v_gene: TRBV15
d_gene: TRBD1
CDR3aa: CATSRGTGEETQYF
CDR3nt: TGTGCCACCAGCAGAGGGACAGGGGAAGAGACCCAGTACTTC

j_gene: TRBJ2-5
len: 14
v_gene: TRBV19
d_gene: TRBD1
CDR3aa: CASSPRDRGETQYF
CDR3nt: TGTGCCAGTAGTCCGCGAGACAGGGGAGAGACCCAGTACTTC

j_gene: TRBJ2-1
len: 16
v_gene: TRBV2
d_gene: -
CDR3aa: CASMRGGAPSYNEQFF
CDR3nt: TGTGCCAGCATGAGGGGGGGGGCCCCCTCCTACAATGAGCAGTTCTTC

j_gene: TRBJ2-2
len: 15
v_gene: TRBV19
d_gene: -
CDR3aa: CASQLDRDYTGELFF
CDR3nt: TGTGCCAGTCAACTAGACAGGGACTACACCGGGGAGCTGTTTTTT

j_gene: TRBJ1-2
len: 13
v_gene: TRBV5-6
d_gene: -
CDR3aa: CASSLGTYYGYTF
CDR3nt: TGTGCCAGCAGCTTGGGGACATACTATGGCTACACCTTC

j_gene: TRBJ2-3
len: 14
v_gene: TRBV27
d_gene: TRBD1
CDR3aa: CASSWDSSGDTQYF
CDR3nt: TGTGCCAGCAGTTGGGACAGCTCCGGTGATACGCAGTATTTT